This TCR beta chain was sequenced in a study of siplizumab effects on memory and regulatory T cells. Study conclusions and caveats: Siplizumab significantly brought down the alloreactive sequences that trace back to unstimulated CD4+ memory cells.

This table comes from immunoSEQ multiplex PCR, and its TCRdb copy is limited to in-frame clones, with some not included. This sample has about 9,900 clones, with around 40% found just once. The CDR3 loop spans 13 amino acids. Germline-derived CDR1 and CDR2 are MNHNS and SASEGT. Trimming pared 4 bases from V and 1 base from J, leaving 5 bases between. A 37°C coculture lasting more than five days was applied to the mixed lymphocyte reaction cells. Details on this clone: No antigen is known for it.

The TCR sequence derives from a human donor in good health; the cells came from an allogeneic mixed lymphocyte reaction. Source material: CFSE-low (dividing) CD4+ T cells sorted from an allogeneic mixed lymphocyte reaction. The rearrangement uses TRBV6-1 and TRBJ1-5; D not resolved. CDR3 residues: CASSAGSNQPQHF. CDR3 bases: TGTGCCAGCAGTGCTGGAAGCAATCAGCCCCAGCATTTT.